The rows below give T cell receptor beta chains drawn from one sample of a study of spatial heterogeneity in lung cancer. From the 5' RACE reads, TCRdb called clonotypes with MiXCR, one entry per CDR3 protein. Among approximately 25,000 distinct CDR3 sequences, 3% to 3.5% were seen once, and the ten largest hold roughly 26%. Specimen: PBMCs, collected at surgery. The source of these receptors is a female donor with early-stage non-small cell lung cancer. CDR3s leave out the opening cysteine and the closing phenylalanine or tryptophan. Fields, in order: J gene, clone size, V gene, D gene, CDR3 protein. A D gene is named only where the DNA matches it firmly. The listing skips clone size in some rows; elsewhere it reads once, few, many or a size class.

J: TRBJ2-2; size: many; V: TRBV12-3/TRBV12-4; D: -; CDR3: ASSSTSRVGELF
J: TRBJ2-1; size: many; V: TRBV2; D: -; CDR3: ASSGLEQF
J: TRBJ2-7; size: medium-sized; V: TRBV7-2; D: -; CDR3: ASSLALGYEQY
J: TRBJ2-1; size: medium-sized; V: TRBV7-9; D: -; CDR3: ASSQGFYNEQF
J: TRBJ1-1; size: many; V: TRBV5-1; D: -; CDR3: ASSVGPQTRYTEAF
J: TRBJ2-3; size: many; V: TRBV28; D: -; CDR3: ASMGGGSTDTQY
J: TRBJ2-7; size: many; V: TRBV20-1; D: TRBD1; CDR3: SAPGTGGKNEQY
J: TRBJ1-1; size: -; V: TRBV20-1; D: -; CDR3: SARRVGQPTEAF
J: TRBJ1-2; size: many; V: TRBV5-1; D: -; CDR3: ASSYDTGSNYGYT
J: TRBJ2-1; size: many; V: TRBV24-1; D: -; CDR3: ATGGPDSSYNEQF
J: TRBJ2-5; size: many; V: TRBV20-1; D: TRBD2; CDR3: SASGLAGLETQY
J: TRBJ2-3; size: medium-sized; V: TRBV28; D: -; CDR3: ASSSLGSDTQY
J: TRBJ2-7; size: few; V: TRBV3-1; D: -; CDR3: ASSQEAAYEQY
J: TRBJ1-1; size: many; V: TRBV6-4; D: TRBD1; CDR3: ASSAGQATEAF
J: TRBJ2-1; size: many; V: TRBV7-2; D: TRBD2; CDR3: ASSLGSGSRF
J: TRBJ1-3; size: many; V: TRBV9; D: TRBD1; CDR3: ASSRTGEPPDTIY
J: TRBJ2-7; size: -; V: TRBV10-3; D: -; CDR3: AISLRDRSYEQY